Below, 25 T cell receptor beta chains from the same sample are listed, as sequenced in a study of T-cell reconstitution after alpha-beta-depleted transplantation in children. TCRbeta library preparation incorporated unique molecular identifiers. TCRdb re-called the PCR reads with MiXCR, one entry per CDR3 protein. The table shows hundreds of thousands of distinct CDR3 sequences, with 32% occurring only once. The source was PBMCs from the stem cell graft donor, collected from the stem cell graft. The source is a human donor who donated a stem cell graft to a child with aplastic anemia.

This chain links TRBV7-2 with TRBJ2-1, with D possibly being TRBD1 (6 bases). V was cut by 4 bases and J by 4 bases, with 8 bases left in between. This CDR3 contains 13 residues. The germline V gene encodes CDR1 SGHTA and CDR2 FQGNSA. The CDR3 sequence: CASSWDTYNEQFF. The CDR3 region has the DNA TGTGCCAGCAGCTGGGACACATACAATGAGCAGTTCTTC.

The chain employs TRBV29-1 and TRBJ2-7; D not certain. Trimming removed 5 bases from V and 3 bases from J, with 14 bases in between. The CDR3 runs 13 residues. Germline CDR1 is SQVTM and CDR2 is ANQGSEA. For the CDR3, the DNA is TGCAGCGTTAGTATGAGGAGCCTCTACGAGCAGTACTTC. The encoded protein is CSVSMRSLYEQYF.

The chain uses TRBV28 and TRBJ1-1, with D tentatively TRBD1 (6 bases). CDR1 is MDHEN, CDR2 SYDVKM, per germline. The CDR3 consists of 17 residues. The V gene lost 6 bases and the J gene lost 0 bases, with 20 bases spanning the gap. Written as DNA, the CDR3 is TGTGCCAGCAGCTGGAAGTTGTCTGGGACATTGAACACTGAAGCTTTCTTT. This gives the protein CASSWKLSGTLNTEAFF. Variable domain in full (rest from reference TRBV28 and TRBJ1-1): DVKVTQSSRYLVKRTGEKVFLECVQDMDHENMFWYRQDPGLGLRLIYFSYDVKMKEKGDIPEGYSVSREKKERFSLILESASTNQTSMYLCASSWKLSGTLNTEAFFGQGTRLTVV.

Notes on this clonotype: The conserved phenylalanine or tryptophan is not found at the CDR3 terminus, so this likely reflects a read error. It is unclear where the CDR3 begins or ends on the DNA, so no DNA is shown, and the CDR3 is as TCRdb lists it. This chain connects TRBV24-1 to TRBJ2-1; TRBD2, the table's D call, lacks a check against the DNA. The CDR3 is 9 amino acids in total, end residues counted. Germline V gene sequence: CDR1 KGHDR, CDR2 SFDVKD. This CDR3 reads CATSDSGTS.

This clonotype has only a few counts. The chain uses TRBV6-1 and TRBJ1-4; 7 bases are shared with TRBD1. V shed 5 bases and J 6 bases; nucleotides not matched to a gene: 9. This CDR3 has 15 amino acids. Germline V CDR1 and CDR2: MNHNS, SASEGT. CDR3 nucleotide sequence: TGTGCCAGCAGTATCCGGACAGGTGGGGATGAAAAACTGTTTTTT. The encoded protein is CASSIRTGGDEKLFF.

The V call is TRBV5-5, the J call TRBJ1-4; 9 nucleotides match TRBD1. V trimming: 4 bases; J trimming: 8 bases; junction bases outside the gene matches: 9. The CDR3 spans 15 residues. CDR1 SGHKS and CDR2 YYEKEE come from the germline V gene (reference sequence). The CDR3 sequence is CASSAVGQGYEKLFF. The CDR3 DNA is TGTGCCAGCAGCGCCGTGGGACAGGGATACGAAAAACTGTTTTTT.

Points on this clonotype: Likely a read error: the CDR3 ends without its conserved phenylalanine or tryptophan. V gene TRBV29-1 combines with J gene TRBJ2-7; D unresolved. The CDR3 is 11 amino acids. V was cut by 3 bases and J by 4 bases, with 7 bases left in between. Germline values: CDR1 SQVTM, CDR2 ANQGSEA. The CDR3 sequence: CSVEGDYEQYS. Written as DNA, the CDR3 is TGCAGCGTTGAGGGCGATTACGAGCAGTACTCC.

This clonotype showed up just a few times. CDR3 nucleotide sequence: TGTGCCAGCAGCTTAGGGTGGGGTCCCGGCCGGCTGAACACTGAAGCTTTCTTT. Its protein product is CASSLGWGPGRLNTEAFF. This rearrangement joins TRBV7-6 to TRBJ1-1; D is uncertain. V lost 1 base, J lost 0 bases, and 18 bases lay in between. This CDR3 comprises 18 residues. CDR1 SGHVS and CDR2 FNYEAQ come from the germline V gene.

V and J are TRBV29-1 and TRBJ2-7; no definite D call. The CDR3 contains 12 residues. In germline, CDR1 is SQVTM, CDR2 ANQGSEA. Trimming took off 5 bases at V and 0 bases at J, with 8 bases between the two ends. Here the CDR3 DNA reads TGCAGCGTTCAACCTAGCTCCTACGAGCAGTACTTC. It specifies CSVQPSSYEQYF.

The chain has TRBV20-1 and TRBJ2-3; the D is unclear. CDR3 size: 14 residues. CDR1 DFQATT and CDR2 SNEGSKA come from the germline V gene (reference sequence). Trimming stripped 7 bases from V and 0 bases from J, with 14 bases between. The CDR3 loop reads CSDETGTSTDTQYF. The CDR3 DNA sequence: TGCAGTGACGAAACGGGCACTAGCACAGATACGCAGTATTTT.

This clonotype was observed a handful of times. The chain carries TRBV24-1 and TRBJ2-1, with a tentative D call TRBD2 (5 bases). Trimming removed 0 bases from V and 0 bases from J, with 5 bases in between. This CDR3 has 15 residues. CDR1 and CDR2 from the germline V gene are KGHDR and SFDVKD. CDR3 region: CATSDLRDSYNEQFF. CDR3 in DNA: TGTGCCACCAGTGATTTGCGGGACTCCTACAATGAGCAGTTCTTC.

The chain recombines TRBV5-1 with TRBJ2-5; no clear D. The germline gives CDR1 SGHRS, CDR2 YFSETQ. The ends were cut back, 7 bases at V and 1 base at J, with 17 bases in the middle. The CDR3 loop spans 15 amino acids. The CDR3 DNA reads TGCGCCAGCTCCACCAACCCCGTCACCCAAGAGACCCAGTACTTC. Amino acids: CASSTNPVTQETQYF.

The J gene is TRBJ1-2, the V gene TRBV6-5; 7 bases agree with TRBD1. The CDR3 runs 13 residues. CDR1 is MNHEY and CDR2 is SVGAGI in the germline V gene. Trimming removed 2 bases from V and 4 bases from J; junction bases left unmatched: 1. In nucleotides, the CDR3 is TGTGCCAGCAGTTACGGGGACAGCTATGGCTACACCTTC. This translates into CASSYGDSYGYTF.

Only a few counts were recorded for this clonotype. The gene calls are TRBV6-1 and TRBJ1-5; TRBD1 might be the D (6 bases). CDR1 MNHNS and CDR2 SASEGT come from the germline V gene. This CDR3 has 14 amino acids. The V end was cut by 6 bases, the J end by 6 bases, with 15 bases between. The CDR3 nucleotides read TGTGCCAGCAGACTTCACAGGGCGGTTCAGCCCCAGCATTTT. Translation gives CASRLHRAVQPQHF.

J is TRBJ1-1 and V is TRBV5-6, with D perhaps TRBD1 (5 bases). Germline lookup yields CDR1 SGHDT and CDR2 YYEEEE. V was pared by 3 bases and J by 4 bases, with 7 bases between. This CDR3 spans 12 amino acids. CDR3 in amino acids: CASSSGATEAFF. CDR3 in DNA: TGTGCCAGCAGCTCCGGGGCCACTGAAGCTTTCTTT. Using reference TRBV5-6 and TRBJ1-1 for the parts outside the CDR3, the full variable domain is DAGVTQSPTHLIKTRGQQVTLRCSPKSGHDTVSWYQQALGQGPQFIFQYYEEEERQRGNFPDRFSGHQFPNYSSELNVNALLLGDSALYLCASSSGATEAFFGQGTRLTVV.

This clonotype has only one observation. This chain uses TRBV11-3 with TRBJ2-5; 9 bases agree with TRBD1. Germline-derived CDR1 and CDR2 are SGHNT and YENEEA. Trimming took 5 bases from V and 0 from J; bases not matched to a gene: 4. This CDR3 region has 15 residues. CDR3: CASSRRQGDQETQYF. CDR3 bases: TGTGCCAGCAGCCGTCGACAGGGGGACCAAGAGACCCAGTACTTC.

The chain recombines TRBV5-4 with TRBJ2-3; perhaps TRBD2 as D (5 bases). Trimming shortened V by 4 bases and J by 0 bases, and 12 bases separated the two germline ends. The germline gives CDR1 SGHNT, CDR2 YYREEE (reference sequence). The CDR3 has 15 residues. CDR3 residues: CASSPGRTSTDTQYF. The DNA of the CDR3 is TGTGCCAGCAGCCCCGGTCGGACTAGCACAGATACGCAGTATTTT.

This clonotype was found a few times. V is TRBV19 and J is TRBJ1-1; D is undetermined. Trimming left V 10 bases short and J 1 base short, with 13 bases between. CDR3 length equals 13 residues. CDR1 is LNHDA and CDR2 is SQIVND in the germline V gene (reference sequence). The CDR3 sequence: CAIRPRGNTEAFF. The CDR3 DNA sequence: TGTGCCATTAGACCACGGGGGAACACTGAAGCTTTCTTT.

This clonotype was counted only a few times. The gene calls are TRBV6-5 and TRBJ2-4, with D possibly called TRBD1 or TRBD2 (7 bases each). CDR1 MNHEY and CDR2 SVGAGI come from the germline V gene. This CDR3 is 15 amino acids long. The V gene lost 1 base and the J gene lost 8 bases, with 15 bases spanning the gap. CDR3 region: CASSYLSGRGHIQYF. In nucleotides, the CDR3 is TGTGCCAGCAGTTACTTATCGGGGAGGGGGCACATTCAGTACTTC.

V and J are TRBV25-1 and TRBJ1-4; perhaps TRBD1 as D (5 bases). CDR3 length equals 14 residues. V gave up 2 bases and J gave up 3 bases, with 7 bases separating them. Looked up from germline, CDR1 is MGHDK and CDR2 is SYGVNS. The chain's CDR3 is CASSETRANEKLFF. DNA for the CDR3: TGTGCCAGCAGTGAAACCAGGGCTAATGAAAAACTGTTTTTT.

In its sample, this clonotype was seen a few times. At one end, the junction sequence differs from germline, possibly due to a read error. The rearrangement uses TRBV27 and TRBJ2-3; 10 bases are shared with TRBD2. Per germline, CDR1 MNHEY and CDR2 SMNVEV (reference sequence). The CDR3 covers 16 residues. CDR3 residues: CASSSLAGVGTDMQYF. CDR3 nucleotides: TGTGCCAGCAGTTCTCTAGCGGGAGTGGGGACAGATATGCAGTATTTT.

The chain employs TRBV7-2 and TRBJ2-3; D unresolved. The CDR3 runs to 12 residues. CDR1 is SGHTA and CDR2 is FQGNSA in the germline V gene. The germline V and J ends were trimmed by 6 bases and 2 bases, with 6 bases remaining between them. The CDR3 coding sequence is TGTGCCAGCAGACGGATCACAGATACGCAGTATTTT. This encodes CASRRITDTQYF.

The table lists this clonotype with a count of one. The chain couples TRBV3-1 to TRBJ2-1; D is perhaps TRBD2 (5 bases). Germline loops: CDR1 LGHDT, CDR2 YNNKEL (reference sequence). V lost 1 base to trimming and J lost 10 bases, with 11 bases between them. This CDR3 has 13 residues. The CDR3 sequence is CASSQVVSGEQFF. The DNA for the CDR3 is TGTGCCAGCAGCCAAGTCGTGTCGGGGGAGCAGTTCTTC.

The V gene is TRBV6-1, the J gene TRBJ2-1; tentatively, D is TRBD1 (6 bases). Germline CDR1 MNHNS, CDR2 SASEGT. The CDR3 spans 14 residues. Trimming stripped 10 bases from V and 5 bases from J, with 18 bases between. The chain's CDR3 is CATGYRVKDNEQFF. The CDR3 region has the DNA TGTGCCACCGGATACAGGGTGAAAGACAATGAGCAGTTCTTC.

This clonotype was recorded a few times. This chain joins TRBV25-1 and TRBJ2-7, with 9 bases identical to TRBD1. The CDR3 is 15 amino acids. J lost 6 bases, V lost 3 bases, and 9 bases had no gene match. Per germline, CDR1 MGHDK and CDR2 SYGVNS. The CDR3 sequence is CASSERDREPSEQYV. The CDR3 DNA reads as TGTGCCAGCAGTGAGCGGGACAGGGAACCCTCCGAGCAGTACGTC.